This T cell receptor beta chain was identified in a study of T cell repertoires in cytomegalovirus infection. Background on the study: A matching HLA type, together with CMV infection, was signaled by public TCR beta signatures. Study conclusions and caveats: The cumulative frequency of public TCR beta families identified carriers of CMV plus the relevant HLA. What dominated the ex vivo response were HLA-C-restricted CMV-specific TCR beta clonotypes.

V lost 3 bases to trimming and J lost 8 bases; unmatched junction nucleotides: 8. The CDR3 contains 15 residues. In germline, CDR1 is DFQATT, CDR2 SNEGSKA (reference sequence). This clonotype showed up many times. The antigen is undetermined. A single record per CDR3 protein comes from TCRdb applying MiXCR to the reads. The table has 250,000 to 300,000 distinct CDR3 sequences, less than 9.5% seen once. The chain employs TRBV20-1 and TRBJ2-1; TRBD2 matches at 12 bases. Sequencing was carried out using PBMCs. The clonotype comes from a human donor in good health (CMV status not recorded). Some clones in this sample may be carry-over from other donors' samples. CDR3 DNA: TGCAGTGCTAGTAGGCTAGCGGGGGGGTACGATGAGCAGTTCTTC. Protein product: CSASRLAGGYDEQFF.